This T cell receptor (beta chain) is drawn from a study of T cells after yellow fever vaccination. The wider study: Fractions with few cells were prepared using SMART-Seq v4 Ultra Low Input. Study-wide findings and caveats: The secondary T-cell response peaked on day 5, not day 15, but was weaker. Sorted memory subsets showed almost no vaccine-responding clonotypes on day 0.

The CDR3 length is 13 residues. The V end was cut by 6 bases, the J end by 4 bases, with 9 bases between. CDR1 and CDR2 from the germline V gene are SNHLY and FYNNEI. This clonotype was detected ten times or more. By 5'RACE template switching, TCR cDNA was produced, with a universal primer site and UMIs added in the process. TCRdb re-derived calls from the 5' RACE reads in MiXCR, one entry per CDR3 protein. The data contain around 25,000 distinct CDR3 sequences, around 3.3% of them singletons. This TCR came from a man aged 18 to 30 who received the YFV17D yellow fever vaccine. The gene calls are TRBV2 and TRBJ2-2, with D unresolved. The sample consisted of PBMCs, either bulk or a sorted T-cell subset (CD4+, CD8+, memory, or dextramer-sorted; not recorded which), taken about 41 days after the first yellow fever vaccination. CDR3 amino acids: CASSRLGTGELFF. DNA of the CDR3: TGTGCCAGCAGCCGACTTGGCACCGGGGAGCTGTTTTTT.